Shown below are 7 T cell receptor beta chains from a single sample sequenced in a study of blood T cell repertoires in COVID-19. The repertoire was sequenced with immunoSEQ multiplex PCR; TCRdb's copy has only in-frame clones and lacks some. The sample consists of roughly 160,000 clones, 87% of them appearing once. Sequencing was done on a sample of peripheral blood. The receptors were gathered from a woman in her sixties who had recovered from COVID-19.

The rearrangement uses TRBV5-1 and TRBJ2-3, with no clear D. Trimming left V 1 base short and J 0 bases short, with 6 bases between. Germline V gives CDR1 SGHRS, CDR2 YFSETQ. This CDR3 region has 14 residues. CDR3 protein: CASSLRASTDTQYF. The CDR3 nucleotides read TGCGCCAGCAGCTTGCGCGCTAGCACAGATACGCAGTATTTT.

V is TRBV10-3 and J is TRBJ2-7; D perhaps matches TRBD2 (6 bases). Germline CDR1 ENHRY, CDR2 SYGVKD. V gave up 4 bases and J gave up 0 bases, with 13 bases separating them. The CDR3 extends over 15 amino acids. This chain's CDR3 is CAISGGAPSSYEQYF. The CDR3, as DNA: TGTGCCATCAGTGGCGGGGCCCCCAGCTCCTACGAGCAGTACTTC.

The gene calls are TRBV20-1 and TRBJ1-1; D remains ambiguous. Deletions cut 5 bases from V and 0 bases from J, with 4 bases between. Germline loops: CDR1 DFQATT, CDR2 SNEGSKA (reference sequence). There are 11 residues in the CDR3. The CDR3 loop reads CSAPLNTEAFF. Written as DNA, the CDR3 is TGCAGTGCTCCGTTGAACACTGAAGCTTTCTTT.

CDR3 in DNA: TGTGCCAGCAGCCAACAGGGGAACGGGAATGCTTTCTTT. Protein sequence: CASSQQGNGNAFF. The V gene is TRBV13, the J gene TRBJ1-1; 7 nucleotides line up with TRBD1. Per germline, CDR1 PRHDT and CDR2 FYEKMQ (reference sequence). Unmatched junction bases numbered 11, after V lost 5 bases and J lost 11 bases. The CDR3 length is 13 residues.

The rearrangement joins TRBV10-1 to TRBJ2-3; TRBD2 matches 14 bases. Germline loops: CDR1 WNHNN, CDR2 SYGVQD (reference sequence). Trimming cost V 7 bases and J 2 bases; bases outside gene matches: 5. The CDR3 spans 16 residues. The CDR3 DNA sequence: TGCGCCAGCAATCCGGGACTAGCGGGGGTCACAGATACGCAGTATTTT. This sequence encodes CASNPGLAGVTDTQYF.

The gene calls are TRBV3-1 (or the pseudogene TRBV3-2) and TRBJ2-2, with D possibly matching TRBD2 (6 bases). This CDR3 has 13 amino acids. V lost 8 bases and J 2 bases, leaving 9 bases between the germline ends. Germline loops: CDR1 LGHDT, CDR2 YNNKEL (reference sequence). The CDR3 loop reads CASGDSNTGELFF. CDR3 nucleotides: TGTGCCAGCGGGGACTCAAACACCGGGGAGCTGTTTTTT.

The chain recombines TRBV19 with TRBJ2-2; perhaps TRBD2 as D (5 bases). The V end lost 5 bases, the J end lost 1 base, and 11 bases lay between the germline ends. Germline assignment: CDR1 LNHDA and CDR2 SQIVND (reference sequence). This CDR3 region has 15 residues. CDR3 in amino acids: CASSDRDKNTGELFF. In nucleotides, the CDR3 is TGTGCCAGTAGTGACCGGGATAAGAACACCGGGGAGCTGTTTTTT.